The 25 T cell receptor beta chains in this list originate from one sample, sequenced in a study of regulatory T cells in long-lasting Graves disease. Specified time point: newly diagnosed GD, antithyroid drugs for less than 3 months. The TCR library used RNA extracted from PBMCs. Investigators prepared the TCR beta libraries by applying iRepertoire HTBI primers and Arm-PCR of CDR3 regions. Each CDR3 protein is one row after TCRdb ran MiXCR on the multiplex PCR reads. The sample contains fewer than 450,000 distinct CDR3 sequences, around 16% of which appear only once. These same records also appear under a second study, on T cells in Graves' hyperthyroidism and ophthalmopathy.

The sample here was peripheral blood mononuclear cells (PBMCs), taken at new diagnosis, from a patient treated with antithyroid drugs. The receptor set was obtained from a woman aged 40-49 years with Graves disease.

This clonotype was found many times. The chain links TRBV20-1 to TRBJ1-1; D might be TRBD1 (6 bases). Per germline, CDR1 DFQATT and CDR2 SNEGSKA (reference sequence). The V gene lost 6 bases and the J gene lost 1 base, with 12 bases spanning the gap. The CDR3 spans 13 residues. CDR3 amino acids: CSATGTTNTEAFF. The CDR3 DNA sequence: TGCAGTGCGACCGGGACAACGAACACTGAAGCTTTCTTT.

Ten or more counts support this clonotype. The V gene is TRBV6-1, the J gene TRBJ1-2, with D perhaps matching TRBD1 (6 bases). CDR1 is MNHNS and CDR2 is SASEGT in the germline V gene. The V end was cut by 8 bases, the J end by 1 base, with 14 bases between. The CDR3 is made up of 14 amino acids. As DNA, the CDR3 is TGTGCCAGCGGGAGCAGGGGATATAACTATGGCTACACCTTC. Its translation is CASGSRGYNYGYTF.

This clonotype was counted many times. This chain joins TRBV28 and TRBJ2-1; TRBD1 might be the D (5 bases). The CDR3 sequence is 14 residues long. The ends were cut back, 8 bases at V and 2 bases at J, with 13 bases in the middle. The germline gives CDR1 MDHEN, CDR2 SYDVKM. The CDR3 sequence: CASANLGAYNEQFF. The CDR3 nucleotides are TGTGCCAGCGCGAACTTAGGGGCCTACAATGAGCAGTTCTTC.

There are many counts of this clonotype. This sequence joins TRBV4-1 and TRBJ2-6; no clear D. Per the germline V gene, CDR1 is MGHRA and CDR2 is YSYEKL. The ends were cut back, 0 bases at V and 2 bases at J, with 5 bases in the middle. This CDR3 has 15 amino acids. The chain's CDR3 is CASSQDETGANVLTF. The DNA of the CDR3 is TGCGCCAGCAGCCAAGACGAGACTGGGGCCAACGTCCTGACTTTC.

The table lists this clonotype with many counts. This sequence joins TRBV11-3 and TRBJ1-3; no reliable D call. Deletions cut 5 bases from V and 4 bases from J, with 6 bases between. The CDR3 totals 12 residues. CDR1 and CDR2 (germline): SGHNT, YENEEA. DNA of the CDR3: TGTGCCAGCAGCGGAAGCGGAAACACCATATATTTT. Its translation: CASSGSGNTIYF.

Comments on this clonotype: This may come from a read error, since a much larger clone is one base off. The V gene is TRBV2, the J gene TRBJ2-3; 7 bases match TRBD1. The DNA end lines up better with TRBJ2-5; the J call may be wrong. From germline, CDR1 is SNHLY and CDR2 FYNNEI. This CDR3 is 13 amino acids long. Here the CDR3 reads CGSNGDRVGTQYF. CDR3 nucleotide sequence: TGTGGCAGCAACGGCGACAGGGTGGGGACCCAGTACTTC.

Ten or more counts support this clonotype. The chain employs TRBV20-1 and TRBJ2-7; possibly TRBD1 for D (6 bases). Deletions cut 3 bases from V and 1 base from J, with 10 bases between. In germline, CDR1 is DFQATT, CDR2 SNEGSKA (reference sequence). This CDR3 is built from 13 residues. The CDR3 nucleotides are TGCAGTGCTAGTGGGGACACTTCCTACGAGCAGTACTTC. Translation: CSASGDTSYEQYF.

This clonotype showed up just a few times. The V call is TRBV18, the J call TRBJ1-1; 7 positions agree with TRBD1. This CDR3 is 15 amino acids long. The V and J ends lost 3 bases and 1 base, in that order; junction bases with no gene match: 5. Germline V lookup: CDR1 KGHSH, CDR2 LQKENI. The CDR3 sequence is CASSPPTGPNTEAFF. CDR3 sequence (DNA): TGTGCCAGCTCACCCCCGACAGGGCCGAACACTGAAGCTTTCTTT.

This clonotype showed up many times. V is TRBV11-3 and J is TRBJ2-2; the D is unclear. This CDR3 comprises 12 residues. V lost 5 bases and J 2 bases, leaving 3 bases between the germline ends. Per germline, CDR1 SGHNT and CDR2 YENEEA. CDR3 sequence (DNA): TGTGCCAGCAGCGTTAACACCGGGGAGCTGTTTTTT. Translated, it gives CASSVNTGELFF.

This clonotype was recorded many times. V usage is TRBV11-2 and J usage is TRBJ2-7; D uncertain. Trimming took 1 base from V and 2 from J, leaving 12 bases between them. Germline CDR1 SGHAT, CDR2 FQNNGV. The CDR3 is 15 residues long. CDR3 sequence (DNA): TGTGCCAGCAGCTTAGGGGGTGAGGAACCCTACGAGCAGTACTTC. Translated: CASSLGGEEPYEQYF.

There are many counts of this clonotype. This chain links TRBV12-3 or TRBV12-4 with TRBJ2-2; no clear D. Trimming cost V 6 bases and J 6 bases, with 8 bases left between them. The CDR3 is 12 amino acids. CDR3 amino acids: CASRQRPGELFF. The CDR3 region has the DNA TGTGCCAGCAGACAGAGGCCCGGGGAGCTGTTTTTT.

This clonotype came up many times. This rearrangement joins TRBV12-3 or TRBV12-4 to TRBJ2-5; no definite D call. The V gene lost 1 base and the J gene lost 7 bases, with 4 bases spanning the gap. The CDR3 has 11 residues. The CDR3 nucleotides are TGTGCCAGCAGTTTAGAGGGGACCCAGTACTTC. It codes for CASSLEGTQYF.

In the case of this clonotype: This may be a read error, as it is one base from a much larger clone. The CDR3 here is CASSQGATSYNEQFF. The CDR3 DNA sequence: TGTGCCAGCAGCCAAGGGGCCACCTCCTACAATGAGCAGTTCTTC. This chain connects TRBV3-1 to TRBJ2-1; D gene unclear. Trimming took off 1 base at V and 0 bases at J, with 7 bases between the two ends. Germline V gives CDR1 LGHDT, CDR2 YNNKEL (reference sequence). The CDR3 loop spans 15 amino acids.

The chain has TRBV6-1 and TRBJ1-5; a possible D gene is TRBD1 (5 bases). The V end was cut by 6 bases, the J end by 6 bases, with 15 bases between. Germline V lookup: CDR1 MNHNS, CDR2 SASEGT. This CDR3 region has 14 residues. In nucleotides, the CDR3 is TGTGCCAGCAGCCACGGGCAGGGCGGTCAGCCCCAGCATTTT. This gives the protein CASSHGQGGQPQHF.

This clonotype was observed a handful of times. V is TRBV19 and J is TRBJ1-5; tentatively, D is TRBD1 (6 bases). CDR1 is LNHDA and CDR2 is SQIVND in the germline V gene (reference sequence). CDR3 size: 16 residues. V lost 5 bases and J lost 0, with 14 bases in between. In nucleotides, the CDR3 is TGTGCCAGTAGTCCCCGGACAGTTTATAGCAATCAGCCCCAGCATTTT. This gives the protein CASSPRTVYSNQPQHF.

This chain joins TRBV7-2 and TRBJ2-7; 9 positions match TRBD1. Germline assignment: CDR1 SGHTA and CDR2 FQGNSA. This CDR3 spans 17 amino acids. V lost 4 bases, J lost 3 bases, and 13 bases stayed unmatched. The CDR3 nucleotides are TGTGCCAGCAGCTCAAGCCAAGCGGACAGGGGCTACTACGAGCAGTACTTC. This gives the protein CASSSSQADRGYYEQYF.

This clonotype occurred many times. The chain employs TRBV5-1 and TRBJ1-1; maybe TRBD1 (6 bases). Germline assignment: CDR1 SGHRS and CDR2 YFSETQ. V gave up 1 base and J gave up 6 bases, with 13 bases separating them. This CDR3 has 14 amino acids. The CDR3 bases are TGCGCCAGCAGCTTGATCAACAGGGTCTCTGAAGCTTTCTTT. Its translation is CASSLINRVSEAFF. Combining the CDR3 with reference TRBV5-1 and TRBJ1-1 gives the whole variable domain KAGVTQTPRYLIKTRGQQVTLSCSPISGHRSVSWYQQTPGQGLQFLFEYFSETQRNKGNFPGRFSGRQFSNSRSEMNVSTLELGDSALYLCASSLINRVSEAFFGQGTRLTVV.

V and J are TRBV20-1 and TRBJ2-2, with 14 bases identical to TRBD2. The length of the CDR3 is 19 residues. From germline, CDR1 is DFQATT and CDR2 SNEGSKA (reference sequence). The V and J ends lost 6 bases and 3 bases, in that order; junction bases with no gene match: 15. This CDR3 is CSALRPPGLAGVDTGELFF. In DNA, the CDR3 is TGCAGTGCACTTCGGCCACCGGGACTAGCGGGAGTGGACACCGGGGAGCTGTTTTTT.

This chain's CDR3 is CASREWRTSSYNEQFF. DNA for the CDR3: TGTGCCAGCAGGGAATGGAGGACAAGCAGCTACAATGAGCAGTTCTTC. The V and J genes are TRBV6-1 and TRBJ2-1; tentatively, D is TRBD1 or TRBD2 (5 bases each). V dropped 6 bases and J dropped 3 bases, with 18 bases sitting between them. The CDR3 runs to 16 residues. Germline CDR1 reads MNHNS; CDR2 reads SASEGT.

This clonotype was recorded at least ten times. J is TRBJ1-2 and V is TRBV6-2 or TRBV6-3; D is ambiguous. Trimming took 5 bases from V and 4 from J, leaving 20 bases between them. This CDR3 region has 16 residues. CDR1 MNHEY and CDR2 SVGEGT come from the germline V gene. The CDR3 DNA follows: TGTGCCAGCAGTGATTTTGACGGCAACGAATTCTATGGCTACACCTTC. Amino acids: CASSDFDGNEFYGYTF.

A note on this clonotype: The CDR3 carries no conserved terminal phenylalanine or tryptophan, so it likely arises from a read error. This chain connects TRBV12-3 or TRBV12-4 to TRBJ1-2, with unresolved D. V lost 2 bases to trimming and J lost 0 bases, with 16 bases between them. This CDR3 is 17 amino acids long. CDR3 DNA: TGTGCCAGCAGTTTACTGGGCAGCAGCGCTTCTAACTATGGCTACACCCCC. It is translated as CASSLLGSSASNYGYTP.

This clonotype was counted ten times or more. The chain employs TRBV12-3 or TRBV12-4 and TRBJ1-2; D uncertain. Trimming cost V 7 bases and J 4 bases, with 13 bases left between them. The CDR3 covers 13 residues. CDR3 coding DNA: TGTGCCAGCAACTCTGGACGGCCCTATGGCTACACCTTC. Translated: CASNSGRPYGYTF.

This clonotype was recorded at least ten times. The genes are TRBV2 and TRBJ2-2; 8 bases line up with TRBD2. Germline trimming cut 8 bases from V and 6 bases from J; bases unmatched to any gene: 8. This CDR3 has 14 amino acids. From germline, CDR1 is SNHLY and CDR2 FYNNEI. The CDR3 is CASRSGRGSGELFF. CDR3 DNA sequence: TGTGCCAGCCGCAGCGGGAGAGGGTCCGGGGAGCTGTTTTTT.

As concerns this clonotype: One end of the junction does not line up with germline, which may come from a read error. This chain connects TRBV6-2 or TRBV6-3 to TRBJ2-1, with D perhaps matching TRBD2 (6 bases). The germline gives CDR1 MNHEY, CDR2 SVGEGT. The CDR3 has 15 amino acids. In nucleotides, the CDR3 is TGTGCCAGCACCCCACTGCCGGCGGGGTACAATGGGCAGTTCTTC. This gives the protein CASTPLPAGYNGQFF.

The genes are TRBV27 and TRBJ2-3; D not resolved. Trimming stripped 3 bases from V and 0 bases from J, with 7 bases between. The V gene's germline CDR1 is MNHEY and CDR2 SMNVEV (reference sequence). The CDR3 contains 14 residues. Here the CDR3 reads CASSFSRSTDTQYF. CDR3 nucleotide sequence: TGTGCCAGCAGTTTTTCTCGAAGCACAGATACGCAGTATTTT.